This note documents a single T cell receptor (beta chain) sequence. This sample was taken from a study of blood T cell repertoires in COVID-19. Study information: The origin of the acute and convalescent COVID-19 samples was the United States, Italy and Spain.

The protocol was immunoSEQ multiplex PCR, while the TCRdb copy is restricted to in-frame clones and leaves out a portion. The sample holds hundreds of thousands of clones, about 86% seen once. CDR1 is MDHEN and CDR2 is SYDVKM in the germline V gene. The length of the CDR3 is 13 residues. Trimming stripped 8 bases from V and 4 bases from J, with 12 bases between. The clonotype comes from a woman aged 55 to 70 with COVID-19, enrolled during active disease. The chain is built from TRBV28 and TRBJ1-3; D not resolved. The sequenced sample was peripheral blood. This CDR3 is CASGSGGGNTIYF. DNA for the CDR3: TGTGCCAGCGGCTCGGGAGGGGGAAACACCATATATTTT.